The next 16 T cell receptor beta chains were all read from a single sample in a study of cytomegalovirus exposure and HLA in healthy donors. Amplification used 60 Vbeta primers and 13 Jbeta primers. This table comes from immunoSEQ multiplex PCR, and its TCRdb copy is limited to in-frame clones, with some not included. The data show around 210,000 clones, roughly 77% seen once. The sample was PBMCs. Receptor source: a male donor in good health and CMV-seropositive.

The chain uses TRBV2 and TRBJ2-1; maybe TRBD2 (7 bases). Germline V CDR1 and CDR2: SNHLY, FYNNEI. The V end was cut by 3 bases, the J end by 15 bases, with 24 bases between. CDR3 length: 15 amino acids. CDR3 nucleotide sequence: TGTGCCAGCAGTGAGGCGGCTAGCCCCATCGGGGGGCGGTTCTTC. Its protein is CASSEAASPIGGRFF.

Concerning this clone: The sample carries other DNA sequences with the same CDR3. The gene calls are TRBV14 and TRBJ2-5, with D uncertain. V lost 4 bases and J 4 bases, leaving 4 bases between the germline ends. Germline V lookup: CDR1 SGHDN, CDR2 FVKESK. The CDR3 is made up of 11 amino acids. The CDR3 region has the DNA TGTGCCAGCAGCCCGGGAGAGACCCAGTACTTC. This translates into CASSPGETQYF.

The chain links TRBV4-2 to TRBJ2-5; TRBD2 agrees at 9 bases. Matching the DNA end better, TRBJ2-7 makes the J call doubtful. CDR1 and CDR2 (germline): LGHNA, YNFKEQ. The CDR3 is made up of 22 amino acids. The CDR3 protein is CASSHSRSPGSSGAWSSYEQYF. The CDR3 DNA reads as TGTGCCAGCAGCCACTCGCGTTCTCCGGGCTCTAGCGGGGCCTGGAGCTCCTACGAGCAGTACTTC.

This chain connects TRBV27 to TRBJ1-5; 8 bases are shared with TRBD1. The germline gives CDR1 MNHEY, CDR2 SMNVEV (reference sequence). The CDR3 is 15 amino acids. V trimming: 3 bases; J trimming: 7 bases; junction bases outside the gene matches: 8. The chain's CDR3 is CASSLGGTGAQPQHF. For the CDR3, the DNA is TGTGCCAGCAGTTTGGGAGGGACAGGTGCGCAGCCCCAGCATTTT.

In its sample, this clone was seen once. This chain connects TRBV7-2 to TRBJ2-1; no reliable D call. The length of the CDR3 is 12 residues. V gave up 3 bases and J gave up 6 bases, with 6 bases separating them. The V gene's germline CDR1 is SGHTA and CDR2 FQGNSA. This CDR3 is CASSLQINEQFF. CDR3 DNA sequence: TGTGCCAGCAGCTTGCAGATCAATGAGCAGTTCTTC.

The chain couples TRBV27 to TRBJ1-3; D gene unclear. V was pared by 3 bases and J by 0 bases, with 9 bases between. The CDR3 contains 15 residues. Germline V gene lookup returns CDR1 MNHEY and CDR2 SMNVEV (reference sequence). In nucleotides, the CDR3 is TGTGCCAGCAGTTTCGGTGGGAGCTCTGGAAACACCATATATTTT. Amino acids: CASSFGGSSGNTIYF.

The chain employs TRBV7-9 and TRBJ2-7; TRBD1 might be the D (5 bases). V shed 1 base and J shed 3 bases, with 16 bases lying between them. The V gene's germline CDR1 is SEHNR and CDR2 FQNEAQ (reference sequence). CDR3 length: 16 amino acids. The CDR3 DNA is TGTGCCAGCAGCTTAGAAAGGGGAATAGGGGACTACGAGCAGTACTTC. Its translation is CASSLERGIGDYEQYF.

CDR3 coding DNA: TGTGCCAGCAGCCTGGGGACTAGCGGGAATTACGAGCAGTACTTC. It specifies CASSLGTSGNYEQYF. The V call is TRBV9, the J call TRBJ2-7, with 13 bases fitting TRBD2. CDR1 is SGDLS, CDR2 YYNGEE, per germline. Trimming took 4 bases from V and 4 from J; bases not matched to a gene: 5. CDR3 length: 15 residues.

The chain recombines TRBV7-6 with TRBJ1-1, with 7 positions matching TRBD1. V shed 5 bases and J 5 bases; nucleotides not matched to a gene: 5. Germline loops: CDR1 SGHVS, CDR2 FNYEAQ. The CDR3 spans 13 residues. DNA of the CDR3: TGTGCCAGCAGCGCTGACAGGGAGACTGAAGCTTTCTTT. This translates into CASSADRETEAFF.

The chain links TRBV7-2 to TRBJ2-3; 13 nucleotides line up with TRBD2. The germline CDR1 and CDR2 sequences are SGHTA and FQGNSA. J lost 4 bases, V lost 1 base, and 8 bases had no gene match. The CDR3 is 18 amino acids. CDR3 nucleotides: TGTGCCAGCAGCTTAGAGGCTGGCGGACTAGCGGGGGCAGATACGCAGTATTTT. Its protein is CASSLEAGGLAGADTQYF.

The gene calls are TRBV5-1 and TRBJ1-5; D is possibly TRBD1 (5 bases). CDR1 and CDR2 (germline): SGHRS, YFSETQ. The V gene lost 0 bases and the J gene lost 0 bases, with 10 bases spanning the gap. The CDR3 contains 16 residues. The CDR3 nucleotides read TGCGCCAGCAGCTTGGCCGGGGGGAATAGCAATCAGCCCCAGCATTTT. It yields the protein CASSLAGGNSNQPQHF.

This sequence joins TRBV5-1 and TRBJ2-3; no clear D gene. Trimming took off 2 bases at V and 0 bases at J, with 10 bases between the two ends. The germline CDR1 and CDR2 sequences are SGHRS and YFSETQ. The CDR3 is made up of 15 amino acids. CDR3 DNA sequence: TGCGCCAGCAGCTTCGACGGGTTGAGCACAGATACGCAGTATTTT. This translates into CASSFDGLSTDTQYF.

This chain links TRBV15 with TRBJ2-2, with D perhaps matching TRBD1 (6 bases). The V gene lost 3 bases and the J gene lost 1 base, with 12 bases spanning the gap. The CDR3 runs 16 residues. Germline values: CDR1 LNHNV, CDR2 YYDKDF (reference sequence). CDR3 sequence: CATSRPRTENTGELFF. CDR3 DNA: TGTGCCACCAGCAGGCCAAGGACAGAGAACACCGGGGAGCTGTTTTTT.

The V and J genes are TRBV4-3 and TRBJ2-1; TRBD2 aligns across 7 bases. The CDR3 totals 16 residues. The V and J ends lost 0 bases and 2 bases, in that order; junction bases with no gene match: 4. Per the germline V gene, CDR1 is LGHNA and CDR2 is YSLEER. Here the CDR3 reads CASSQDSSGTYNEQFF. CDR3 coding DNA: TGCGCCAGCAGCCAAGATAGCAGCGGGACCTACAATGAGCAGTTCTTC.

This chain joins TRBV4-1 and TRBJ2-7, with 9 nucleotides matching TRBD1. Germline V gene data show CDR1 as MGHRA and CDR2 as YSYEKL. The CDR3 extends over 15 amino acids. The trim removed 3 bases at V and 4 bases at J, leaving 7 bases unmatched. CDR3: CASSHKTGTGYEQYF. CDR3 DNA: TGCGCCAGCAGCCATAAAACCGGGACAGGGTACGAGCAGTACTTC.

Only a few counts were recorded for this clone. The rearrangement joins TRBV6-5 to TRBJ1-1; D is perhaps TRBD1 (6 bases). V lost 7 bases and J 1 base, leaving 13 bases between the germline ends. Germline CDR1 reads MNHEY; CDR2 reads SVGAGI. This CDR3 has 14 amino acids. CDR3 nucleotide sequence: TGTGCCAGCAAGTCAGGGGCCGGGAACACTGAAGCTTTCTTT. Amino acids: CASKSGAGNTEAFF.